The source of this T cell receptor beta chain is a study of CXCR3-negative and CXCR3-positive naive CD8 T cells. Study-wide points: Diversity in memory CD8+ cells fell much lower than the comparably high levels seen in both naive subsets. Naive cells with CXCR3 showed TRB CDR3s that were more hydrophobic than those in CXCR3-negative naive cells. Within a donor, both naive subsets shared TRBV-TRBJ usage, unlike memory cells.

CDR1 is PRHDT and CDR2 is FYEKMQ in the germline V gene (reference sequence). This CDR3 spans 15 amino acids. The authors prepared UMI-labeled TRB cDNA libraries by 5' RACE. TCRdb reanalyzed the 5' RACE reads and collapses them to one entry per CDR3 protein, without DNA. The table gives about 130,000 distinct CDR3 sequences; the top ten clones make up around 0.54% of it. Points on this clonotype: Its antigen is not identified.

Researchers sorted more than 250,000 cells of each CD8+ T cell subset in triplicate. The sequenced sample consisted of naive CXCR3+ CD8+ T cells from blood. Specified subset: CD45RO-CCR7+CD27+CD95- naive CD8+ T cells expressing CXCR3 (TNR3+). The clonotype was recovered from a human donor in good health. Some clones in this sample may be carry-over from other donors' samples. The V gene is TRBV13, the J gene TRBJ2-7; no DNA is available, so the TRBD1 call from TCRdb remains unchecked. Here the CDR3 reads CASSASRTGDYEQYF.